Sequencing of this T cell receptor (beta chain) was carried out in a study of blood T cell repertoires in COVID-19. Study at large: Samples came from the United States, Italy and Spain, spanning acute and convalescent COVID-19. PBMCs, B-cell-depleted T cells, or T cells provided the cDNA or gDNA that made up the material.

With 3 bases removed from V and 7 bases from J, the gap between germline ends came to 16 bases. Germline CDR1 reads MGHDK; CDR2 reads SYGVNS. This CDR3 region has 15 residues. Original analysis: Estimation of nucleated cell counts was performed using reference gene primer amplification. Clones were read by immunoSEQ multiplex PCR, and TCRdb kept only the in-frame ones, dropping some. That table furnishes V, J and clone size, whereas the DNA furnished D and trimming. The table includes over 45,000 clones, around 90% detected once. The material sequenced was peripheral blood. The origin of this receptor is an older woman with active or convalescent COVID-19. This rearrangement joins TRBV25-1 to TRBJ1-5, with TRBD1 as a possible D gene (6 bases). The CDR3 DNA reads as TGTGCCAGCAGTGACACACAGGGAGCGGGGCAGCCCCAGCATTTT. Its translation is CASSDTQGAGQPQHF.